Listed here is a single T cell receptor beta chain. Antigen unknown. The sequencing template was cDNA reverse transcribed from extracted RNA. Sequencing used immunoSEQ multiplex PCR; TCRdb keeps in-frame clones, though not all of them. This table has about 110,000 clones, 59% appearing once. This record belongs to a study of CD8+ T cells in alopecia areata. Study-wide findings and caveats: Between patients, shared TCR sequences were less clear than in mice. This was possibly due in part to HLA diversity in the patient population.

CDR1 LGHNA and CDR2 YSLEER come from the germline V gene. Trimming stripped 0 bases from V and 7 bases from J, with 10 bases between. This CDR3 spans 13 amino acids. V is TRBV4-3 and J is TRBJ2-7, with D possibly matching TRBD1 (6 bases). The sequenced sample was CD8+ T cells sorted from blood. This TCR was recovered from a human donor in good health. The chain's CDR3 is CASSQEQGREQYF. The CDR3 nucleotides are TGCGCCAGCAGCCAAGAACAGGGAAGGGAGCAGTACTTC.